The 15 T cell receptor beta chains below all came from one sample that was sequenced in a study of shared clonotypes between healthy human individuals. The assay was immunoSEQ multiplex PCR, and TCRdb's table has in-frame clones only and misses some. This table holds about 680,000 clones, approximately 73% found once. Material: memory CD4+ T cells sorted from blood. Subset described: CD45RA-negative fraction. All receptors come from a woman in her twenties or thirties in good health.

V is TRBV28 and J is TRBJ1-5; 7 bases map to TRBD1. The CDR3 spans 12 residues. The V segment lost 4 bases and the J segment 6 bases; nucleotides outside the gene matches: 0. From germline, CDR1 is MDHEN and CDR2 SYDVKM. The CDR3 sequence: CASSYRGQPQHF. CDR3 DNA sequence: TGTGCCAGCAGTTACAGGGGTCAGCCCCAGCATTTT.

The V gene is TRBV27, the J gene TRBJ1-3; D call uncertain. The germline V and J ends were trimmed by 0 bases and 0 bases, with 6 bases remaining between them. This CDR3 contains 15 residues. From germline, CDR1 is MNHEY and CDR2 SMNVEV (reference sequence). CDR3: CASSLSSDSGNTIYF. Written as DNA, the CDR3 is TGTGCCAGCAGTTTATCGAGTGACTCTGGAAACACCATATATTTT.

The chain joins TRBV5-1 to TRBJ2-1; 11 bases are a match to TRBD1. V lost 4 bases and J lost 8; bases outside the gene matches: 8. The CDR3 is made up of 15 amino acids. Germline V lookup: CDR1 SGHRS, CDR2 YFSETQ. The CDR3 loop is CASSTTGQGAYEQFF. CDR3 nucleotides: TGCGCCAGCAGCACCACAGGACAGGGGGCCTATGAGCAGTTCTTC.

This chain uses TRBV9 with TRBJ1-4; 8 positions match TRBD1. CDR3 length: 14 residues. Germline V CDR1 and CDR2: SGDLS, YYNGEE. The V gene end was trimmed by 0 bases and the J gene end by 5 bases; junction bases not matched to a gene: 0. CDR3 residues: CASSVGTGNEKLFF. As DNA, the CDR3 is TGTGCCAGCAGCGTAGGGACAGGGAATGAAAAACTGTTTTTT.

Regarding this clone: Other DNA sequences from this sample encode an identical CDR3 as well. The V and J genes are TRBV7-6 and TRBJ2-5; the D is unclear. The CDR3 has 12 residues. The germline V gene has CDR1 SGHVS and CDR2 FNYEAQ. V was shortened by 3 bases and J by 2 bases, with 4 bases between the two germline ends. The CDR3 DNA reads TGTGCCAGCAGCTTCCCTCAAGAGACCCAGTACTTC. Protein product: CASSFPQETQYF.

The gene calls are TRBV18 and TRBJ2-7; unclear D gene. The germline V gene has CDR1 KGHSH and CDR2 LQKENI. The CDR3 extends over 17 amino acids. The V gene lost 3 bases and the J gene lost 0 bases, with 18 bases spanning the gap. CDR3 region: CASSPLQGQADSYEQYF. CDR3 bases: TGTGCCAGCTCACCCCTCCAAGGTCAGGCTGACTCCTACGAGCAGTACTTC.

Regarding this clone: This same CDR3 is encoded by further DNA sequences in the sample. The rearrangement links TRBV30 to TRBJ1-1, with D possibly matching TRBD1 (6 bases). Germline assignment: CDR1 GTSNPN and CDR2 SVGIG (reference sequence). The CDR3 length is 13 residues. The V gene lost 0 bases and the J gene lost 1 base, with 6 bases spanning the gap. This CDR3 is CAWSVQGNTEAFF. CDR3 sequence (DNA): TGTGCCTGGAGTGTACAGGGGAACACTGAAGCTTTCTTT. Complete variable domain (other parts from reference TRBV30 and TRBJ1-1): SQTIHQWPATLVQPVGSPLSLECTVEGTSNPNLYWYRQAAGRGLQLLFYSVGIGQISSEVPQNLSASRPQDRQFILSSKKLLLSDSGFYLCAWSVQGNTEAFFGQGTRLTVV.

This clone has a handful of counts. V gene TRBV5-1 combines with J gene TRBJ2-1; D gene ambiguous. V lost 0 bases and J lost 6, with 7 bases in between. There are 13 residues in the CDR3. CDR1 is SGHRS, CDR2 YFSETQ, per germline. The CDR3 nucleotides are TGCGCCAGCAGCTTGGCAACAGCCAATGAGCAGTTCTTC. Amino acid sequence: CASSLATANEQFF.

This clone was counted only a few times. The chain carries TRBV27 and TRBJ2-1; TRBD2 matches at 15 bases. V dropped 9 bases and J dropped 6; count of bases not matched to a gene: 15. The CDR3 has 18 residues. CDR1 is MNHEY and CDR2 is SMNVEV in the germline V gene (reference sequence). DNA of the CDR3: TGTGCCAGAGTGAATGGGACTAGCGGGGGGATCCGGGCCAATGAGCAGTTCTTC. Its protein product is CARVNGTSGGIRANEQFF.

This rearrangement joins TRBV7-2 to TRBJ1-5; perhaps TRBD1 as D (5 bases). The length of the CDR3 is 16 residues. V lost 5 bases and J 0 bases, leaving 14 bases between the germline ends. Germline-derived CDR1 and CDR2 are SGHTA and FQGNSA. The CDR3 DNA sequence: TGTGCCAGCAGCCCTGACAGACTATATAGCAATCAGCCCCAGCATTTT. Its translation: CASSPDRLYSNQPQHF.

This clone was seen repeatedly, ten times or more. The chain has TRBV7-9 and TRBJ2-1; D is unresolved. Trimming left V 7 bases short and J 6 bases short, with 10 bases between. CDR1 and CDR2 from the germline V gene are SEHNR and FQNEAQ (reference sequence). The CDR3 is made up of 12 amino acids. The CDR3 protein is CASIGLTNEQFF. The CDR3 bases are TGTGCCAGCATCGGATTGACCAATGAGCAGTTCTTC. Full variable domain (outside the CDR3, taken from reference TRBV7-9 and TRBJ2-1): DTGVSQNPRHKITKRGQNVTFRCDPISEHNRLYWYRQTLGQGPEFLTYFQNEAQLEKSRLLSDRFSAERPKGSFSTLEIQRTEQGDSAMYLCASIGLTNEQFFGPGTRLTVL.

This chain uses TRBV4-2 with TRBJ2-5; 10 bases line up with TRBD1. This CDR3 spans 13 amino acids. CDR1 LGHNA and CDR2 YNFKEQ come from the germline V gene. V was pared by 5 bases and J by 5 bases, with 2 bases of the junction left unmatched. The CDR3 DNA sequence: TGTGCCAGCAGCGAGACAGGGGGCGAGACCCAGTACTTC. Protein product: CASSETGGETQYF.

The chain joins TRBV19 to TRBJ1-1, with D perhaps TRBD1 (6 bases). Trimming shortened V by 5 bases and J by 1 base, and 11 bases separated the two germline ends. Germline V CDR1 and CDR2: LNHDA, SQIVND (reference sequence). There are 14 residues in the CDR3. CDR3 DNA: TGTGCCAGTAGTGCGTACAGGGAGAACACTGAAGCTTTCTTT. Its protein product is CASSAYRENTEAFF.

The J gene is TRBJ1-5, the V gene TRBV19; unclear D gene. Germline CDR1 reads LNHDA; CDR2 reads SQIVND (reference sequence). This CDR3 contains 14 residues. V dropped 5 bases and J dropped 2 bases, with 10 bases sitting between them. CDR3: CASSGGFGNQPQHF. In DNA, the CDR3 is TGTGCCAGTAGTGGAGGGTTTGGCAATCAGCCCCAGCATTTT.

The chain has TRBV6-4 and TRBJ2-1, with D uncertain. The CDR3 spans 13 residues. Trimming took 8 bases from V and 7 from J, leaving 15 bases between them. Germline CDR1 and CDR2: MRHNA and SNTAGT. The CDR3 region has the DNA TGTGCCAGCTCCAGAGAGATGCTTAATGAGCAGTTCTTC. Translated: CASSREMLNEQFF.